This TCR beta chain was sequenced in a study of blood T cells in healthy people across ages. The authors ran a second PCR of about 7 to 11 cycles using a sample-barcoded 5' primer and a J-beta primer mix. Each cDNA molecule carried a tag from a template-switch adaptor that contained 12 random nucleotides. TCRdb called the 5' RACE reads again in MiXCR, with one record for every CDR3 protein. Among more than 1,000,000 distinct CDR3 sequences listed, around 27% were seen once. No fewer than 5.5 micrograms of total RNA were isolated from every sample. Trimming pared 5 bases from V and 3 bases from J, leaving 9 bases between. This CDR3 contains 12 residues. Germline CDR1 SQVTM, CDR2 ANQGSEA. This clonotype was seen ten or more times. The same data also went into a second study, on T cells of mothers and their children.

The rearrangement uses TRBV29-1 and TRBJ2-3, with D perhaps matching TRBD1 (5 bases). Sequencing used blood. This clonotype originated in a girl aged 2 to 9 in good health. The CDR3 DNA reads TGCAGCGTTCGTAGGGGTACAGATACGCAGTATTTT. Amino acid sequence: CSVRRGTDTQYF.